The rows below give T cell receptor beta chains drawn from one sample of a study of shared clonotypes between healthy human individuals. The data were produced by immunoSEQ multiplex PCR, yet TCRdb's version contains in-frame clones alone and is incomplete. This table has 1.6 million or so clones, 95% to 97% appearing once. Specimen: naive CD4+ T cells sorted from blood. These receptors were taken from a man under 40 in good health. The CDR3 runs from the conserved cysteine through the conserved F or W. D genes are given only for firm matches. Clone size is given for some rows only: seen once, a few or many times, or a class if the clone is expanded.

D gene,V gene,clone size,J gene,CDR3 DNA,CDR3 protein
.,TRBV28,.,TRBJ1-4,TGTGCCAGCAGTCCGAAGACAGGATGGGGAGAAAAACTGTTTTTT,CASSPKTGWGEKLFF
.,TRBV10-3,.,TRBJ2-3,TGTGCCATCAGCCCCTGGGGGGGGCTGAGCACAGATACGCAGTATTTT,CAISPWGGLSTDTQYF
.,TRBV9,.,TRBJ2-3,TGTGCCAGCAGCGTAGCTGAGGCTAGCGTTCTGGAGAATACGCAGTATTTT,CASSVAEASVLENTQYF
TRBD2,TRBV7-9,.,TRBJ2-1,TGTGCCAGCAGCTTAGATCTGGGCGGGAGGGGTTTATACAATGAGCAGTTCTTC,CASSLDLGGRGLYNEQFF
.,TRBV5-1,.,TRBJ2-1,TGCGCCAGCAGCTCGGGTGCGTCCTACAATGAGCAGTTCTTC,CASSSGASYNEQFF
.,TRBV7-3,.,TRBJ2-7,TGTGCCAGCAGCTCCGGGACATTGCCCTCAGAGCAGTACTTC,CASSSGTLPSEQYF
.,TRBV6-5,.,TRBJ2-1,TGTGCCAGCAGTTACCTAGGGGGGAATGAGCAGTTCTTC,CASSYLGGNEQFF
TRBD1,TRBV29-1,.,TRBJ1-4,TGCAGCGTTGTTGGGACAGGGGGTGAAAAACTGTTTTTT,CSVVGTGGEKLFF
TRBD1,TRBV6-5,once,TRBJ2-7,TGTGCCAGCAGTTACTACCCAGACAGGGGTCGGGGCGAGCAGTACTTC,CASSYYPDRGRGEQYF
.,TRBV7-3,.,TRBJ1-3,TGTGCCAGCAGCTTAAGCCCCGAGCCTGGAAACACCATATATTTT,CASSLSPEPGNTIYF
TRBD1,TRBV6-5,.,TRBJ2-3,TGTGCCAGCAGTCCCGGGACAGTCGACACAGATACGCAGTATTTT,CASSPGTVDTDTQYF
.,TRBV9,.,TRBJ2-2,TGTGCCAGCAGCGTAGAGGGCAGCCCATTCAAGCTGTTTTTT,CASSVEGSPFKLFF
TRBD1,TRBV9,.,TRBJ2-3,TGTGCCAGCAGCGCTTCTGGGGCAGGGGGAGGCACAGATACGCAGTATTTT,CASSASGAGGGTDTQYF
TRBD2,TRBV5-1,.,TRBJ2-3,TGCGCCAGCAGCTTGTCTAGCGGGAGGCTAGGAATTACGCAGTATTTT,CASSLSSGRLGITQYF
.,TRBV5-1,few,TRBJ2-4,TGCGCCAGCAGCTTGGAGGGTGGGGGCATTCAGTACTTC,CASSLEGGGIQYF
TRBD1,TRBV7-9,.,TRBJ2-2,TGTGCCAGCAGCTTACTGGCGGACAGGAGCGCCGGGGAGCTGTTTTTT,CASSLLADRSAGELFF
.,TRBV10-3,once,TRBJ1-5,TGTGCCATCAGTGAGTCACAATTCCAGCCCCAGCATTTT,CAISESQFQPQHF
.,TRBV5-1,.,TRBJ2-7,TGCGCCAGCAGCTTGGCGACAGAATACGAGCAGTACTTC,CASSLATEYEQYF
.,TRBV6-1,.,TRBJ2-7,TGTGCCAGTTCCGGGGCCCGCGGTTCCTACGAGCAGTACTTC,CASSGARGSYEQYF
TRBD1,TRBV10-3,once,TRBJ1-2,TGTGCCATCAGAGCGACAGGGGACTATGGCTACACCTTC,CAIRATGDYGYTF
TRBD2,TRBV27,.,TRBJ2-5,TGTGCCAGCAGTTTACACGCCCTGAGGCTAGCGGGAGTTGAGACCCAGTACTTC,CASSLHALRLAGVETQYF
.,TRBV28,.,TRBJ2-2,TGTGCCAGCAGTTTAAGCGGACCGAACACCGGGGAGCTGTTTTTT,CASSLSGPNTGELFF
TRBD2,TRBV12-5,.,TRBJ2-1,TGTGCTAGTGGTTCAGCCCCCACTAGCGGGAGGGCCCGCGCTGAGCAGTTCTTC,CASGSAPTSGRARAEQFF
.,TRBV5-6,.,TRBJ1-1,TGTGCCAGCAGCCCCGGGACGGGCATGAACACTGAAGCTTTCTTT,CASSPGTGMNTEAFF
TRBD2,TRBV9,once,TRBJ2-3,TGTGCCAGCAGCGTAGCGCCACTAGCGGGAGGGTTAGATACGCAGTATTTT,CASSVAPLAGGLDTQYF
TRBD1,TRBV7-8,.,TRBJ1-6,TGTGCCAGCAGTCCATGGACAGGGTCGAATTCACCCCTCCACTTT,CASSPWTGSNSPLHF
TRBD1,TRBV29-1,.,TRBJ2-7,TGCAGCGTTGACAAAGGGACAGGGGAGCAGTACTTC,CSVDKGTGEQYF